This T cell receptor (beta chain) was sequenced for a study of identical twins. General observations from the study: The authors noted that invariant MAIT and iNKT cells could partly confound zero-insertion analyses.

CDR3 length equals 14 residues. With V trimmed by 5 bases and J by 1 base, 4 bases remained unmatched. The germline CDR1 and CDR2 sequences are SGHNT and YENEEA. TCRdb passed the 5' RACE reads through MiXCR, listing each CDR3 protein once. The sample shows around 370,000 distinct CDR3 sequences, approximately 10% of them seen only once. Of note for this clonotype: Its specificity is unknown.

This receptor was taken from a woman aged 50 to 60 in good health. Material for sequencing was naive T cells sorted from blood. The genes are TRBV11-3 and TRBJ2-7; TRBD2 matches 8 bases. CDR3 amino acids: CASSPSGGSYEQYF. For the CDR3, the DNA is TGTGCCAGCAGCCCCTCGGGGGGGTCCTACGAGCAGTACTTC.